This T cell receptor (beta chain) came from a study of blood T cell repertoires in COVID-19. About the research overall: The origin of the acute and convalescent COVID-19 samples was the United States, Italy and Spain. From T cells, B-cell-depleted T cells, or PBMCs came the material, which was cDNA or gDNA.

In the original processing: Nucleated cell number was recorded as an estimate derived from reference gene primer amplification. Generated by immunoSEQ multiplex PCR, the TCRdb table keeps only in-frame clones and is missing some. That table gives V, J and clone size, and the DNA gave D and trimming. The table has roughly 76,000 clones, 80% to 90% seen once. From germline, CDR1 is SGHRS and CDR2 YFSETQ. The CDR3 is made up of 14 amino acids. V dropped 8 bases and J dropped 6; count of bases not matched to a gene: 11. The specimen sequenced was peripheral blood. The source is a man between 65 and 80 years old with active or convalescent COVID-19. The V and J genes are TRBV5-1 and TRBJ2-3; 8 nucleotides align to TRBD2. CDR3 sequence (DNA): TGCGCCAGTGGTCAAGCGGGAGTCGGGGATACGCAGTATTTT. It translates to CASGQAGVGDTQYF.